This TCR beta chain derives from a study of T cells in women clearing cervical HPV infection. Study-level background: Women with histologically confirmed HPV16-related CIN3 or worse, 2 with invasive cancer, served as cases. Whole-study results and caveats: Controls had more TRBV6-7 (roughly 0.16%) than cases (about 0.11%).

Unmatched junction bases numbered 7, after V lost 9 bases and J lost 3 bases. Germline V CDR1 and CDR2: KGHDR, SFDVKD. This CDR3 region has 14 residues. A remark on this clone: Its specificity is not known. With the read ending 3 residues before the CDR3 end, the germline J gene is used to fill in that end.

Repertoires were generated with immunoSEQ multiplex PCR, while TCRdb's copy carries only in-frame clones and drops some. This table holds over 10,000 clones. The sequencing sample was made of blood buffy coat. The rearrangement joins TRBV24-1 to TRBJ2-3; TRBD2 matches 8 bases. The TCR sequence derives from a woman aged 18 to 75 with a cervical HPV16 infection that either progressed to CIN3+ or cleared (not recorded which). The DNA read from the CDR3 is TGTGCCACCCGGGGGGGCCGGAGAACAGATACG. Amino acids: CATRGGRRTDT. The entire CDR3 sequence reads CATRGGRRTDTQYF.